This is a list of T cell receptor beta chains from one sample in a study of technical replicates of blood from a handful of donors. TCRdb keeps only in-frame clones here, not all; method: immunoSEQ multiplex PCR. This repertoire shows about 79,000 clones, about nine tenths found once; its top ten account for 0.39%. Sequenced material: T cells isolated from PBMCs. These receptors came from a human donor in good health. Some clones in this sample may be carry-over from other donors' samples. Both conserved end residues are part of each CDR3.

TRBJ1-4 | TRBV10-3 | CAISDRQGEGEKLFF
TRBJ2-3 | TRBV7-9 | CASSHLAGGTDTQYF
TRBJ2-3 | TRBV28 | CATRIALSTDTQYF
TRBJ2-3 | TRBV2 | CASKALAGLGDTQYF
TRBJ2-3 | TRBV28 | CASLPTSGITDTQYF
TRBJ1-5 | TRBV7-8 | CASSQQGNQPQHF
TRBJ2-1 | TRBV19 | CASSIRTSGSNEQFF
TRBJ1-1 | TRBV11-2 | CASSLLNTEAFF
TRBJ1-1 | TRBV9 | CASSVREGNTEAFF
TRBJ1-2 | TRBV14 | CASSQAGTGVGYTF
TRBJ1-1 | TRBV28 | CASSLITTGNTEAFF
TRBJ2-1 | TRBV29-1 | CSFLGSMTPREQFF
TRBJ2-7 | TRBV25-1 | CASSEYAREGSYEQYF
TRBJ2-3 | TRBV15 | CATSRGRASGDTQYF
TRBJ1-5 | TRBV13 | CASSLARDSNQPQHF
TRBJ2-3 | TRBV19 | CASSVAPGQGTNTQYF